The 18 T cell receptor beta chains below all came from one sample that was sequenced in a study of monozygotic twins with inflammatory bowel disease. Reanalyzing the 5' RACE reads, TCRdb keeps one entry per CDR3 protein, without DNA. Recorded here are about 380,000 distinct CDR3 sequences; the top ten clones represent roughly 2.6%. Sequencing was done on a sample of blood. The receptors were sampled from a human donor with ulcerative colitis or Crohn's disease, or a healthy co-twin of an affected twin (not recorded which).

The chain joins TRBV24-1 to TRBJ1-4; the TRBD1 assignment by TCRdb is unverifiable without DNA. The germline gives CDR1 KGHDR, CDR2 SFDVKD. There are 14 residues in the CDR3. The CDR3 protein is CATSDRTGFEKLFF.

The J gene is TRBJ1-5, the V gene TRBV7-9; TCRdb picks TRBD1, but there is no DNA to check that call. Germline loops: CDR1 SEHNR, CDR2 FQNEAQ (reference sequence). The CDR3 spans 17 residues. This CDR3 is CASSLVSGAGFHQPQHF.

This rearrangement joins TRBV6-6 to TRBJ2-7; TCRdb indicates TRBD1, and absent DNA this call remains unverified. Germline values: CDR1 MNHNY, CDR2 SVGAGI (reference sequence). The CDR3 covers 14 residues. CDR3 amino acids: CASSLGQVYYEQYF.

J is TRBJ1-2 and V is TRBV7-3. Germline CDR1 and CDR2: SGHTA and FQGTGA. The CDR3 length is 15 residues. CDR3 loop: CASSLNGGNYYGYTF. Full variable domain (remainder filled in from reference TRBV7-3 and TRBJ1-2): GAGVSQTPSNKVTEKGKYVELRCDPISGHTALYWYRQSLGQGPEFLIYFQGTGAADDSGLPNDRFFAVRPEGSVSTLKIQRTERGDSAVYLCASSLNGGNYYGYTFGSGTRLTVV.

The rearrangement links TRBV19 to TRBJ2-1; TCRdb's D call, TRBD1, is unchecked because there is no DNA. Germline-derived CDR1 and CDR2 are LNHDA and SQIVND (reference sequence). There are 15 residues in the CDR3. The CDR3 sequence is CASSIAGVSYNEQFF.

The chain combines TRBV2 with TRBJ2-2; TCRdb's D call, TRBD1, is unchecked because there is no DNA. Germline CDR1 is SNHLY and CDR2 is FYNNEI. This CDR3 is 14 amino acids long. The CDR3 protein is CASSEQGVTGELFF.

V and J are TRBV4-3 and TRBJ2-2; the TCRdb call, TRBD1, lacks DNA for checking. The CDR3 contains 13 residues. Germline CDR1 and CDR2: LGHNA and YSLEER. The CDR3 sequence: CASSNRVTGELFF.

The chain joins TRBV20-1 to TRBJ2-7; the D call of TRBD1 rests on TCRdb alone, since no DNA is present to check it. Germline lookup yields CDR1 DFQATT and CDR2 SNEGSKA (reference sequence). The CDR3 totals 15 residues. CDR3 sequence reads: CSASEGQGFPYEQYF.

The chain joins TRBV5-6 to TRBJ2-7. The CDR3 covers 15 residues. CDR1 and CDR2 (germline): SGHDT, YYEEEE. CDR3: CASSLAPRRTYEQYF.

The chain recombines TRBV7-2 with TRBJ1-2. Germline loops: CDR1 SGHTA, CDR2 FQGNSA. The CDR3 spans 12 residues. CDR3 in amino acids: CASSFSHPRYTF.

V is TRBV7-2 and J is TRBJ1-1. The CDR3 covers 16 residues. Germline values: CDR1 SGHTA, CDR2 FQGNSA. CDR3 region: CASSLMVGRGNTEAFF.

This CDR3 is CASSYSRQGGGYGYTF. This chain uses TRBV6-5 with TRBJ1-2; with no DNA, the TCRdb D assignment of TRBD1 cannot be verified. The CDR3 totals 16 residues. The germline V gene encodes CDR1 MNHEY and CDR2 SVGAGI.

The chain joins TRBV20-1 to TRBJ1-1. Germline CDR1 is DFQATT and CDR2 is SNEGSKA (reference sequence). The CDR3 totals 13 residues. CDR3 protein: CSARRPADLEAFF.

The rearrangement links TRBV3-1 to TRBJ2-6; TCRdb indicates TRBD1, and absent DNA this call remains unverified. Per germline, CDR1 LGHDT and CDR2 YNNKEL (reference sequence). The CDR3 is 17 residues long. The CDR3 region is CASRTGQAVSGANVLTF.

V and J are TRBV30 and TRBJ1-2; checking the TCRdb D call of TRBD1 is not possible without DNA. The CDR3 runs to 12 residues. The V gene's germline CDR1 is GTSNPN and CDR2 SVGIG (reference sequence). The chain's CDR3 is CAWSGTGVGYTF.

The chain joins TRBV7-2 to TRBJ2-7; TCRdb's D gene call, TRBD1, goes unchecked for lack of DNA. The V gene's germline CDR1 is SGHTA and CDR2 FQGNSA. This CDR3 contains 17 residues. The CDR3 spells CASSLGQAGMGSYEQYF.

This CDR3 reads CASSPEGATRPDTQYF. This rearrangement joins TRBV5-1 to TRBJ2-3; with no DNA, the TCRdb D assignment of TRBD2 cannot be verified. CDR3 length equals 16 residues. Germline V gives CDR1 SGHRS, CDR2 YFSETQ.

This sequence joins TRBV12-3 or TRBV12-4 and TRBJ1-3; the D call of TRBD1 rests on TCRdb alone, since no DNA is present to check it. CDR3 length: 16 amino acids. CDR3 residues: CASSLGGAGRGNTIYF.